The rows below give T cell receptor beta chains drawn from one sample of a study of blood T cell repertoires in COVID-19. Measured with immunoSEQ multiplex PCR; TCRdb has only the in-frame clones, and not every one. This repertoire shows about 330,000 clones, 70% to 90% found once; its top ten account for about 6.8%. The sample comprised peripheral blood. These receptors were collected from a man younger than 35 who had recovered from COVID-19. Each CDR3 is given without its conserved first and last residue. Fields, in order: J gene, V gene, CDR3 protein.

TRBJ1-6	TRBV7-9	ASSQGNSPLH
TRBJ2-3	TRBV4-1	ASSQGEVSGTDTQY
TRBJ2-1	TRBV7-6	ASSLDGAYNEQF
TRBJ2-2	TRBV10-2	ASSRTWTSGSRGELF
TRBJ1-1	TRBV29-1	SVGGQTTFGSEAF
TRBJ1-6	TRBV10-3	AISEDRGGSPLH
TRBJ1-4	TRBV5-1	ASSGTGTGGFTNEKLF
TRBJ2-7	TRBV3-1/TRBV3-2	ASSQGRPTYEQY
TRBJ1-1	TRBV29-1	SVQGYTEAF
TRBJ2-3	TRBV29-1	AGEQGSTDTQY
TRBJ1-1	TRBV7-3	ASSYGTSNTEAF
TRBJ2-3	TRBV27	ASSPDRSWTDTQY
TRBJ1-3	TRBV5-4	ASSSRDRGAGNTIY
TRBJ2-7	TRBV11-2	ASSLGQGRSYEQY
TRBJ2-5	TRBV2	ASSEGGRGRGTQY
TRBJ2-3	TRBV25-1	ASSPSGGVDTQY
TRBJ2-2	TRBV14	ASSQVAGSTGELF
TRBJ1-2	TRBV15	ATSRDLSSTAYGYT
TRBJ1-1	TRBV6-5	ATNPGQGAEAF
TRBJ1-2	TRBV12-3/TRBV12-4	ASRSRTVYT
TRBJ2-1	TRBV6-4	ASSDGTSGGLQQF
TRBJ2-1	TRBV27	ASTGGGNHNEQF
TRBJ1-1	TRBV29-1	SVAKTADTEAF
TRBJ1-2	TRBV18	ASSPDSGYGYT
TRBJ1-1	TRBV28	ASRLGTAKAF
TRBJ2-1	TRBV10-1	ASSVSTSGYNEQF
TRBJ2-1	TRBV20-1	SASRGLAGGLSYNEQF
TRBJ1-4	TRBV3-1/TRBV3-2	ASSFVGYGEKLF
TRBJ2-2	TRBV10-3	AIRGQGPGTSGNTGELF
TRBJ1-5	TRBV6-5	ASSYSALGSNQPQH
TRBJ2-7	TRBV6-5	ASRPGQGKYEQY
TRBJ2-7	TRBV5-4	ASSLGTSGPYEQY
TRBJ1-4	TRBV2	ASFGGQLLKEKLF
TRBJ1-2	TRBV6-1	ASSEAGRGLGYT
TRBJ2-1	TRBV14	ASSQVAETHNEQF
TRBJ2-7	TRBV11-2	ASSLVMMRAGSYEQY
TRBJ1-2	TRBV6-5	ASGPNTNYGYT